This T cell receptor (beta chain) was found in a study of blood T cell repertoires in COVID-19. Study-level background: Material from acute and convalescent COVID-19 was sourced from the United States, Italy and Spain.

In germline, CDR1 is SEHNR, CDR2 FQNEAQ (reference sequence). Between the trimmed V and J ends, which lost 5 bases and 0 bases, there was a span of 20 bases. The CDR3 contains 17 residues. In the authors' workflow: Nucleated cell number was recorded as an estimate derived from reference gene primer amplification. Clones were sequenced by immunoSEQ multiplex PCR, and TCRdb holds only the in-frame ones, with some missing. The V and J calls and clone size were taken over from that table, and D and trimming were inferred from the DNA. Of around 84,000 clones listed, 85% to 90% are singletons. The chain employs TRBV7-9 and TRBJ2-7; maybe TRBD2 (6 bases). This sequence originates from a middle-aged man with active COVID-19. Specimen: peripheral blood. The CDR3 DNA is TGTGCCAGCAGCCCTCAGTTTTTCGGGGGTCCCTCCTACGAGCAGTACTTC. It is translated as CASSPQFFGGPSYEQYF. The variable domain in full, completed from reference TRBV7-9 and TRBJ2-7, reads DTGVSQNPRHKITKRGQNVTFRCDPISEHNRLYWYRQTLGQGPEFLTYFQNEAQLEKSRLLSDRFSAERPKGSFSTLEIQRTEQGDSAMYLCASSPQFFGGPSYEQYFGPGTRLTVT.